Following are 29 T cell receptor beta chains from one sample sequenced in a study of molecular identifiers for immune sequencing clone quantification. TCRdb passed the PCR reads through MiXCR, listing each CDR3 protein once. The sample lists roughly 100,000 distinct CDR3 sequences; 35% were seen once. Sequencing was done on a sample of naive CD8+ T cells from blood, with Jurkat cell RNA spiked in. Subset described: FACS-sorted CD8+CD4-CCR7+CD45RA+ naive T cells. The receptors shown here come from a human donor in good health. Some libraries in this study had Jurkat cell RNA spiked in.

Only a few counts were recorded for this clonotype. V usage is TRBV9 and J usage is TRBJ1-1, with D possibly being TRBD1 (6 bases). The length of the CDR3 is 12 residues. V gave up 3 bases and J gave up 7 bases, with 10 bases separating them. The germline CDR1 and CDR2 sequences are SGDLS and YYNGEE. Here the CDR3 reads CASSAGTNEAFF. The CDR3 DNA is TGTGCCAGCAGCGCCGGGACAAATGAAGCTTTCTTT.

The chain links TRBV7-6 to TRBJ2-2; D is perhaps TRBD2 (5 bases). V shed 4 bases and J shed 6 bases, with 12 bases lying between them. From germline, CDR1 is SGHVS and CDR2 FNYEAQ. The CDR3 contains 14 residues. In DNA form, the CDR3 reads TGTGCCAGCAGCTCCGGGGTGGTCCCCGGGGAGCTGTTTTTT. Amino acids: CASSSGVVPGELFF.

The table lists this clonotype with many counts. The CDR3 sequence: CASTIDRGYTDTQYF. For the CDR3, the DNA is TGTGCCAGCACCATCGACAGGGGCTACACAGATACGCAGTATTTT. The chain combines TRBV6-1 with TRBJ2-3; 8 bases are a match to TRBD1. CDR3 length equals 15 residues. Per the germline V gene, CDR1 is MNHNS and CDR2 is SASEGT. Trimming cost V 7 bases and J 2 bases; bases outside gene matches: 8.

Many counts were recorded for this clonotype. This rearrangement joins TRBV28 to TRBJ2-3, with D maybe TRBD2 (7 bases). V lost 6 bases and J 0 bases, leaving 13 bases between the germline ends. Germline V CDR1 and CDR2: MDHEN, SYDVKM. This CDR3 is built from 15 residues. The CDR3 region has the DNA TGTGCCAGCAGGTTAGGGGGGGCTAGCACAGATACGCAGTATTTT. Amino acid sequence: CASRLGGASTDTQYF.

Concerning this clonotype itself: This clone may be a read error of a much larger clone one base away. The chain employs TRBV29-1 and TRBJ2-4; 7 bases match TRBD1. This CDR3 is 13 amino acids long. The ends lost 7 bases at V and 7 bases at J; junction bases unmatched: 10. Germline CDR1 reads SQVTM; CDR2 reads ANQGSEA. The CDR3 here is CSALTGSNNIQYF. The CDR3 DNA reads TGCAGCGCACTGACAGGGAGCAATAACATTCAGTACTTC. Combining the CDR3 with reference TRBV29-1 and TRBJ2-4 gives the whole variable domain SAVISQKPSRDICQRGTSLTIQCQVDSQVTMMFWYRQQPGQSLTLIATANQGSEATYESGFVIDKFPISRPNLTFSTLTVSNMSPEDSSIYLCSALTGSNNIQYFGAGTRLSVL.

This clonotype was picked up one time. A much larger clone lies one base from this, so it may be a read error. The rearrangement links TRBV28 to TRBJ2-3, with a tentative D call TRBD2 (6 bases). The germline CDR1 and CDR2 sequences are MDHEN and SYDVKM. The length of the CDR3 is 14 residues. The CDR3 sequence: CACRVAESTDTQYF. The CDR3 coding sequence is TGTGCCTGCAGGGTAGCGGAAAGCACAGATACGCAGTATTTT.

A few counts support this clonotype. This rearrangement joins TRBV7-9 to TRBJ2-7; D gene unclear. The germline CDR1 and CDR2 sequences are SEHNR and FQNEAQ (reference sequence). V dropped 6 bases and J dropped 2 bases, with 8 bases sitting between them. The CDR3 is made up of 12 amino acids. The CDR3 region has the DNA TGTGCCAGCAGGTCCGTCACCTACGAGCAGTACTTC. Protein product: CASRSVTYEQYF.

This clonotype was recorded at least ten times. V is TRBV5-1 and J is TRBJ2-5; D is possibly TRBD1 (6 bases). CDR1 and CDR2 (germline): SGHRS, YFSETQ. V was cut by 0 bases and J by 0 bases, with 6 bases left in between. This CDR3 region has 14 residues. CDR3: CASSLGTDQETQYF. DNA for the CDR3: TGCGCCAGCAGCTTGGGGACAGACCAAGAGACCCAGTACTTC.

The CDR3 here is CASTIETGPNTGELFF. The CDR3 nucleotides are TGTGCCAGCACCATCGAGACGGGCCCTAACACCGGGGAGCTGTTTTTT. The chain carries TRBV28 and TRBJ2-2, with D unclear. Germline CDR1 and CDR2: MDHEN and SYDVKM. The ends were cut back, 7 bases at V and 2 bases at J, with 17 bases in the middle. The CDR3 extends over 16 amino acids.

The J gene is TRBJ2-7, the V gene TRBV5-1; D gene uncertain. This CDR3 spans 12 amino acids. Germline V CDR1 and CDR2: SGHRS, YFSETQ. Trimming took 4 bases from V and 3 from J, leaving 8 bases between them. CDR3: CASSPSNYEQYF. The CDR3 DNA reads TGCGCCAGCAGCCCCTCGAACTACGAGCAGTACTTC. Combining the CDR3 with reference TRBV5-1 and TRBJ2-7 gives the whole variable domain KAGVTQTPRYLIKTRGQQVTLSCSPISGHRSVSWYQQTPGQGLQFLFEYFSETQRNKGNFPGRFSGRQFSNSRSEMNVSTLELGDSALYLCASSPSNYEQYFGPGTRLTVT.

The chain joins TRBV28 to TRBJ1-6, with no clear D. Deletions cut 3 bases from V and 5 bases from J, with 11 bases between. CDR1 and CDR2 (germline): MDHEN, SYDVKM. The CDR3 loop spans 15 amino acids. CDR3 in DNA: TGTGCCAGCAGTTTCGGAAGAGGGAATAATTCACCCCTCCACTTT. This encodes CASSFGRGNNSPLHF.

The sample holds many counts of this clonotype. The CDR3 DNA follows: TGTGCCAGCAGCTTTCCACCCGAGGGCCCGGGGCGCGCAGATACGCAGTATTTT. Encoded protein: CASSFPPEGPGRADTQYF. The gene calls are TRBV7-6 and TRBJ2-3; the D call may be TRBD1 or TRBD2 (5 bases each). This CDR3 spans 18 amino acids. V lost 3 bases, J lost 4 bases, and 23 bases lay in between. Germline-derived CDR1 and CDR2 are SGHVS and FNYEAQ.

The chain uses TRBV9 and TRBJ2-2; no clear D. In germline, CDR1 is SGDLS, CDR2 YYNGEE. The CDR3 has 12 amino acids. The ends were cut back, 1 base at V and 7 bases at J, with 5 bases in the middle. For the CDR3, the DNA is TGTGCCAGCAGCGTATCCGGCGGGGAGCTGTTTTTT. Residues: CASSVSGGELFF.

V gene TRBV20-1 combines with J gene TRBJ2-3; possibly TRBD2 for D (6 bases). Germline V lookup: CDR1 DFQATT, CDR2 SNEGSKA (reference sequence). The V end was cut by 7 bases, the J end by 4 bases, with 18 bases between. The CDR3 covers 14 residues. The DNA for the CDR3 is TGCAGTGTTTCAGTAACCGGGAGCGCAGATACGCAGTATTTT. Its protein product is CSVSVTGSADTQYF.

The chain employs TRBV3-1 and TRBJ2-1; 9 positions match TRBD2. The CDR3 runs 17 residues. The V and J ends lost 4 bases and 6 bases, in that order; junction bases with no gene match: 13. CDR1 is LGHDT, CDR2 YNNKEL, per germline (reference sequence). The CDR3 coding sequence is TGTGCCAGCAGCCCTCCAGCCATAGCGGGAGAGACCAATGAGCAGTTCTTC. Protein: CASSPPAIAGETNEQFF.

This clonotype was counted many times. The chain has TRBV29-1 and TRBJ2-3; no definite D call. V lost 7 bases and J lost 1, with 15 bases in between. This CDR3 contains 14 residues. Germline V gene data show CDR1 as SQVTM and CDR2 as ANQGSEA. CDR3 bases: TGCAGCGGGTTCGTTGGAAGCGGCACAGATACGCAGTATTTT. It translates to CSGFVGSGTDTQYF.

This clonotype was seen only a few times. CDR3 region: CASSQSEGPASYSNQPQHF. CDR3 in DNA: TGCGCCAGCAGTCAATCGGAGGGACCGGCCTCTTATAGCAATCAGCCCCAGCATTTT. The chain is built from TRBV23-1 and TRBJ1-5; a weak D match, TRBD1 (5 bases). TRBV23-1 is designated an ORF whose function remains uncertain. The CDR3 is 19 amino acids. Trimming removed 0 bases from V and 0 bases from J, with 18 bases in between.

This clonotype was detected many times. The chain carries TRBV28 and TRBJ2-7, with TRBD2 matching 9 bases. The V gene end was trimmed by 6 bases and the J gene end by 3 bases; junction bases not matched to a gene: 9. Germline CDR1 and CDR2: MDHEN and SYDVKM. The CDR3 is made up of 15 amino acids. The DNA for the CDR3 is TGTGCCAGCAGCCCCTTGGCTAGCGGGAACTACGAGCAGTACTTC. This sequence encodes CASSPLASGNYEQYF.

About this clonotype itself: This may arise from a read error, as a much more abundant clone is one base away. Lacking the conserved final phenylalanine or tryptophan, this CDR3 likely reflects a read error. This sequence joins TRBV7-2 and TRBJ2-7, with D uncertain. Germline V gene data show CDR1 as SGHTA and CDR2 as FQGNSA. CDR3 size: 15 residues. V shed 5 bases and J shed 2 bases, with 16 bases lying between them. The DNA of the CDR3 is TGTGCCAGCAGCCCCGAATTGGGCTCAGCCTACGAGCAGTACATC. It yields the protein CASSPELGSAYEQYI.

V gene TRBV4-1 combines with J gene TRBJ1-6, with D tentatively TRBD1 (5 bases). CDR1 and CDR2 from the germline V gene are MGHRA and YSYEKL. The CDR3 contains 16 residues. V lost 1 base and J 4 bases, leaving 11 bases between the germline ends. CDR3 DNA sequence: TGCGCCAGCAGCCAAGGCGGGACGCCTTATAATTCACCCCTCCACTTT. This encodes CASSQGGTPYNSPLHF.

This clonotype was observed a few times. CDR3 nucleotide sequence: TGTGCCAGCAGTCAGGGGCAGCGGGGCACAGATACGCAGTATTTT. Translation: CASSQGQRGTDTQYF. The chain couples TRBV11-2 to TRBJ2-3, with D possibly called TRBD1 or TRBD2 (6 bases each). In germline, CDR1 is SGHAT, CDR2 FQNNGV. V lost 6 bases and J 1 base, leaving 14 bases between the germline ends. This CDR3 spans 15 amino acids.

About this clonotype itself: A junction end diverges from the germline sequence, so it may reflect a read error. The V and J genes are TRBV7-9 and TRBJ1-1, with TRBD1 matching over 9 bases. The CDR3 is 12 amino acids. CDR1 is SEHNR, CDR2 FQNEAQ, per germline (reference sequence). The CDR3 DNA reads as TGTGCCAGCAGCCTACAGGGGGCCCCAGCAATCTTT. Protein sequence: CASSLQGAPAIF.

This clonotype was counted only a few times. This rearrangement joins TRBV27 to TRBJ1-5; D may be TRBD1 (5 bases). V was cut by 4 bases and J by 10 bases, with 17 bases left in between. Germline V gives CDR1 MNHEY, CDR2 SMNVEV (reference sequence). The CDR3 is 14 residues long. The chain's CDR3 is CASSSGSGLIPQHF. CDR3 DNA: TGTGCCAGCAGTTCAGGGTCGGGCCTTATCCCCCAGCATTTT.

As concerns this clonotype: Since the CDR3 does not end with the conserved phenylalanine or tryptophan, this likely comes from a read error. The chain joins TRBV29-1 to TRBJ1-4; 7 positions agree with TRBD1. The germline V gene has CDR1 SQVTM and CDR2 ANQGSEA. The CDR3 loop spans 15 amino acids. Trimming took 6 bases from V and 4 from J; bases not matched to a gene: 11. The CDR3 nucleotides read TGCAGCGTCCGTACCGGACAGGATGGTAATGAAAAACTGTTTATA. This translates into CSVRTGQDGNEKLFI.

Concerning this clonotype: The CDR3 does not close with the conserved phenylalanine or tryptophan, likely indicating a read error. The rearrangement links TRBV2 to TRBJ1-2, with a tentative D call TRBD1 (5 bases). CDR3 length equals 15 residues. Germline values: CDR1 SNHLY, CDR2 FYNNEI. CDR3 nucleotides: TGTGCCAGCAGTTTGGGGCCTAACGCTAACTGTGGCTACACCTTA. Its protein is CASSLGPNANCGYTL.

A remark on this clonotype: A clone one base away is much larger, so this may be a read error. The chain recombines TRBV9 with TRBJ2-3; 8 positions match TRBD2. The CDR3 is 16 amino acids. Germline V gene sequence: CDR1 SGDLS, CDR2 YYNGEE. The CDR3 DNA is TGTGCCAGCAGCTGGACGACTAGCGAAAGCACAGATACGCGGTATTTT. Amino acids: CASSWTTSESTDTRYF.

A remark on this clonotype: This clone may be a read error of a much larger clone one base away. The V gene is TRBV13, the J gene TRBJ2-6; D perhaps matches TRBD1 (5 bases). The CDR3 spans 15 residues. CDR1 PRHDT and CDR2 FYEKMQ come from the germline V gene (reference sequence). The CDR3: CASSLGDSGANILTF. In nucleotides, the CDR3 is TGTGCCAGCAGCTTAGGTGACTCTGGGGCCAACATCCTGACTTTC.

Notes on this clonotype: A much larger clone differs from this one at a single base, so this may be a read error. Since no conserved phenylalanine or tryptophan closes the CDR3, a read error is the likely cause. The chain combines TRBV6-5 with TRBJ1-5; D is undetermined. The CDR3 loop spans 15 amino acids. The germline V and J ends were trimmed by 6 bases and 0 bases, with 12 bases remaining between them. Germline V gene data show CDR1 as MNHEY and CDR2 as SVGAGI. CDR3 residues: CASRATLYSNQPQHI. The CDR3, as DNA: TGTGCCAGCAGAGCAACACTTTATAGCAATCAGCCCCAGCATATT.

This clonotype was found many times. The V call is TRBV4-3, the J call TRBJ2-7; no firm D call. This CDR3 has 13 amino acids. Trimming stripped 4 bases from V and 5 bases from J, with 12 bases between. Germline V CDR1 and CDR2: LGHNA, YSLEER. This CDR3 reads CASSPSRGDEQYF. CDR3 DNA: TGCGCCAGCAGCCCTTCCCGAGGAGACGAGCAGTACTTC.